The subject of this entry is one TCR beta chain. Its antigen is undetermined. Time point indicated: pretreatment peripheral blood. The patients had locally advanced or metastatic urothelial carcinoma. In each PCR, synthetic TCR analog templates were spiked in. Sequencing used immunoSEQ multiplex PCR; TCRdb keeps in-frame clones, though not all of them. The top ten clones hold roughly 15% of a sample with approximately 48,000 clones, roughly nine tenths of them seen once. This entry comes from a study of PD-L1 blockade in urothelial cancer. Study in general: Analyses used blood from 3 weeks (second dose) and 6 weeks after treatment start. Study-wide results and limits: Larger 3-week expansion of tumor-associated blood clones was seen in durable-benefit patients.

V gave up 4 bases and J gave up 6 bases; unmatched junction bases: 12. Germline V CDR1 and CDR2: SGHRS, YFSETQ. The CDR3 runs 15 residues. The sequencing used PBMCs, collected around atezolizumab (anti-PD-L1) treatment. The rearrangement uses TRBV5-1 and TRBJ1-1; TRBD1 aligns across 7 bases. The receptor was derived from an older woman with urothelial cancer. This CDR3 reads CASSQMYQGVAEAFF. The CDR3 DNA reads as TGCGCCAGCAGCCAAATGTATCAGGGGGTGGCTGAAGCTTTCTTT. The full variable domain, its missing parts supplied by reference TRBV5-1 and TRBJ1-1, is KAGVTQTPRYLIKTRGQQVTLSCSPISGHRSVSWYQQTPGQGLQFLFEYFSETQRNKGNFPGRFSGRQFSNSRSEMNVSTLELGDSALYLCASSQMYQGVAEAFFGQGTRLTVV.